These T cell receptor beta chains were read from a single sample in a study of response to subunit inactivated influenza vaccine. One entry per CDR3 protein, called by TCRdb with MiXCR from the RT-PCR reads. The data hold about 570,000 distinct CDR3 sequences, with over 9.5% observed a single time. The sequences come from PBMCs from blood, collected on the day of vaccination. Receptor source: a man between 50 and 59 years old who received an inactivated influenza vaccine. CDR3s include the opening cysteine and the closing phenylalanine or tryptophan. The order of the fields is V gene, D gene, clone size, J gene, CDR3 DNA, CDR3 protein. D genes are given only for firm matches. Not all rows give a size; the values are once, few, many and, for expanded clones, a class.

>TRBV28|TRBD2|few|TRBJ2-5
TGTGCCAGCAGTGCGGGGACTAGCGGGAGGGCCGGGCAGACCCAGTACTTC
CASSAGTSGRAGQTQYF
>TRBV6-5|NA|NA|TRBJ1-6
TGTGCCAGCAGTTACTCGTCGCGGACCGCCTCTTCACCCCTCCACTTT
CASSYSSRTASSPLHF
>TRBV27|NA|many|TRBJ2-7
TGTGCCAGCAGTCCTGCGTGGGGGCGGAGGGTGTACGAGCAGTACTTC
CASSPAWGRRVYEQYF
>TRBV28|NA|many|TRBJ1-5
TGTGCCAGCAGGCGATTTCGGGAGAGCAATCAGCCCCAGCATTTT
CASRRFRESNQPQHF
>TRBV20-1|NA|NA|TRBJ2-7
TGCAGTGCCGCGGTGGACTCCTACGAGCAGTACTTC
CSAAVDSYEQYF
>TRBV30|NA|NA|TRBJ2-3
TGTGCCTGGAGTGTAACGGGACGTACTAGAAGGTTTGGCACAGATACGCAGTATTTT
CAWSVTGRTRRFGTDTQYF
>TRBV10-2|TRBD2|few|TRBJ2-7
TGCGCCAGCAGTCCTTTAAAGCGGGGGGGCCTACGAAGGGACGAGCAGTACTTC
CASSPLKRGGLRRDEQYF
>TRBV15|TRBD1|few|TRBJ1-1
TGTGCCACCAGCAGAGACGTCAGGGGGGTCGCAAACACTGAAGCTTTCTTT
CATSRDVRGVANTEAFF
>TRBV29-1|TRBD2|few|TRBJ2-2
TGCAGCGTTGGAACCCTAGCGGTAAACACCGGGGAGCTGTTTTTT
CSVGTLAVNTGELFF
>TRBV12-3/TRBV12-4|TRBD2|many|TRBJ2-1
TGTGCCAGCAGTTTAAGTCTAGCGGGAGAGGGGCAGTTCTTC
CASSLSLAGEGQFF
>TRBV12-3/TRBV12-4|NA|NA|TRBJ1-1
TGTGCCAGCAGTCCCGACCGGGGTCACGCTTTCTTT
CASSPDRGHAFF
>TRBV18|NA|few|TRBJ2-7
TGTGCCAGCTCACCCGGGCTGGGTTACGAGCAGTACTTC
CASSPGLGYEQYF
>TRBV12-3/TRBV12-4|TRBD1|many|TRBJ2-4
TGTGCCAGCAGTTCAGGGGGCGGGCCGAACCTAGTGGGAAACATTCAGTACTTC
CASSSGGGPNLVGNIQYF
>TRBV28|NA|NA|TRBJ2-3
TGTGCCAGCAGACTCAGCGGACGCACAGATACGCAGTATTTT
CASRLSGRTDTQYF
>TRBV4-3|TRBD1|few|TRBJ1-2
TGCGCCAGCAGCCAAGGCGCAGGGGGCTTCTATGGCTACACCTTC
CASSQGAGGFYGYTF
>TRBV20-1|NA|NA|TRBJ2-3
TGCAGTGCTCCTCGCGGTGGCAGAATCGCAGATACGCAGTATTTT
CSAPRGGRIADTQYF